This record concerns one TCR beta chain sequence. No antigen is known for it. PCR primers comprised 60 Vbeta and 13 Jbeta primers. The data were produced by immunoSEQ multiplex PCR, yet TCRdb's version contains in-frame clones alone and is incomplete. The profile shows 150,000 or so clones, around 75% of them singletons. This sample stems from a study of cytomegalovirus exposure and HLA in healthy donors. Overall study context: An analysis done earlier identified about 120 million unique TCR beta sequences from about 179 million T cells. Study-wide results and limits: The study assumed roughly uniform donor sequencing depth for presence/absence analyses. Among immune exposure information, only CMV serostatus was available.

The CDR3 has 12 residues. V was cut by 4 bases and J by 4 bases, with 10 bases left in between. Germline V CDR1 and CDR2: SQVTM, ANQGSEA. The TCR sequence derives from a woman younger than 30 in good health and CMV-seronegative. Sequencing input: PBMCs. The rearrangement links TRBV29-1 to TRBJ1-1, with D unclear. DNA for the CDR3: TGCAGCGTTGGGCCCACTACCACTGAAGCTTTCTTT. Encoded protein: CSVGPTTTEAFF.